Following are 26 T cell receptor beta chains from one sample sequenced in a study of response to subunit inactivated influenza vaccine. TCRdb redid the calling of the RT-PCR reads with MiXCR, one entry per CDR3 protein. The sample holds 550,000 to 650,000 distinct CDR3 sequences, 12% seen once. The starting material was PBMCs from blood, obtained on the day of vaccination. The source of these receptors is a man in his fifties or sixties who received an inactivated influenza vaccine.

This clonotype was counted between two and nine times. The chain joins TRBV5-6 to TRBJ1-4; 8 nucleotides align to TRBD1. CDR1 SGHDT and CDR2 YYEEEE come from the germline V gene. The junction had 6 bases not matched to a gene; V was cut back by 0 bases and J by 8 bases. CDR3 length equals 15 residues. The DNA of the CDR3 is TGTGCCAGCAGCTTGGCCAGGGGGCAGAAAGAAAAACTGTTTTTT. Residues: CASSLARGQKEKLFF.

This clonotype was observed at least ten times. This chain links TRBV20-1 with TRBJ1-4; D unclear. CDR1 is DFQATT and CDR2 is SNEGSKA in the germline V gene (reference sequence). The CDR3 totals 13 residues. Trimming shortened V by 5 bases and J by 7 bases, and 14 bases separated the two germline ends. This CDR3 reads CSAADPNGEKLFF. For the CDR3, the DNA is TGCAGTGCTGCTGACCCAAATGGTGAAAAACTGTTTTTT.

This clonotype was counted many times. V is TRBV29-1 and J is TRBJ2-1, with TRBD1 as a possible D gene (5 bases). CDR1 and CDR2 (germline): SQVTM, ANQGSEA. V lost 1 base and J 4 bases, leaving 17 bases between the germline ends. CDR3 length: 16 amino acids. The CDR3 coding sequence is TGCAGCGTTGAAGTTGGTGGGGCTCGGGCATACAATGAGCAGTTCTTC. Residues: CSVEVGGARAYNEQFF.

A few counts support this clonotype. In DNA, the CDR3 is TGCGCCAGCAGCTTGGAGGGCAGGGGGGATGGCTACACCTTC. It yields the protein CASSLEGRGDGYTF. This chain joins TRBV5-1 and TRBJ1-2; 7 bases are shared with TRBD1. V was pared by 0 bases and J by 6 bases, with 5 bases of the junction left unmatched. Germline CDR1 is SGHRS and CDR2 is YFSETQ. CDR3 size: 14 residues.

This clonotype has just one count. This could be a read error, since a much larger clone is one nucleotide away. This chain connects TRBV21-1 to TRBJ1-5; TRBD1 is the table's D call, not checked against the DNA. TRBV21-1 is termed a pseudogene. CDR3 size: 20 residues. CDR3 loop: CASSKGRSDRDQYSNQPQNF. The CDR3 coding sequence is TGTGCCAGCAGCAAGGGAAGATCAGACAGGGACCAATATAGCAATCAGCCCCAGAATTTT.

In its sample, this clonotype was seen a few times. The J gene is TRBJ2-1, the V gene TRBV13; the match to TRBD1 covers 8 bases. CDR3 length: 15 residues. Germline V gene lookup returns CDR1 PRHDT and CDR2 FYEKMQ (reference sequence). V lost 4 bases to trimming and J lost 4 bases; unmatched junction nucleotides: 6. Written as DNA, the CDR3 is TGTGCCAGCAGCTCGGACAGGGTACTATACAATGAGCAGTTCTTC. Its protein is CASSSDRVLYNEQFF. The full variable domain, completed using reference TRBV13 and TRBJ2-1, is AAGVIQSPRHLIKEKRETATLKCYPIPRHDTVYWYQQGPGQDPQFLISFYEKMQSDKGSIPDRFSAQQFSDYHSELNMSSLELGDSALYFCASSSDRVLYNEQFFGPGTRLTVL.

A word on this clonotype: The junction shows a germline mismatch at one end, possibly a read error. V usage is TRBV27 and J usage is TRBJ2-1; D unresolved. Germline V gives CDR1 MNHEY, CDR2 SMNVEV (reference sequence). The CDR3 runs to 15 residues. The CDR3 spells CASSLSRPPWDEQFF. The CDR3 DNA follows: TGTGCCAGCAGCTTATCCAGGCCCCCCTGGGATGAGCAGTTCTTC.

Ten or more counts support this clonotype. The chain is built from TRBV27 and TRBJ2-5; possibly TRBD2 for D (6 bases). Trimming left V 7 bases short and J 3 bases short, with 15 bases between. This CDR3 contains 14 residues. Germline assignment: CDR1 MNHEY and CDR2 SMNVEV (reference sequence). CDR3 sequence (DNA): TGTGCCAGCAAAATATTGGGGGGAAAAGAGACCCAGTACTTC. Protein sequence: CASKILGGKETQYF.

The chain has TRBV24-1 and TRBJ2-2, with 7 bases that match TRBD2. CDR3 length equals 16 residues. J was trimmed by 1 base and V by 3 bases; bases with no gene match: 4. In germline, CDR1 is KGHDR, CDR2 SFDVKD. The CDR3 region has the DNA TGTGCCACCAGTGATCCCAGCGGGGAGAACACCGGGGAGCTGTTTTTT. Translated: CATSDPSGENTGELFF.

This clonotype was counted between two and nine times. The chain combines TRBV18 with TRBJ2-4; no clear D gene. The CDR3 spans 14 residues. V was pared by 0 bases and J by 8 bases, with 11 bases between. The germline V gene has CDR1 KGHSH and CDR2 LQKENI. CDR3 region: CASSPPGLEDIQYF. CDR3 nucleotides: TGTGCCAGCTCACCACCAGGGCTAGAAGACATTCAGTACTTC.

The sample holds a few counts of this clonotype. The CDR3 sequence is CSARDSAKAGTSSSYEQYF. CDR3 sequence (DNA): TGCAGTGCTAGAGATTCGGCAAAAGCCGGGACTAGCAGCTCCTACGAGCAGTACTTC. V usage is TRBV20-1 and J usage is TRBJ2-7; 9 bases match TRBD2. CDR1 and CDR2 (germline): DFQATT, SNEGSKA (reference sequence). The CDR3 extends over 19 amino acids. Losses at the gene ends were 0 bases for V and 0 bases for J; bases not matched to a gene: 15.

This clonotype came up a few times. The rearrangement joins TRBV5-1 to TRBJ2-7, with D possibly being TRBD2 (7 bases). Germline CDR1 and CDR2: SGHRS and YFSETQ. The length of the CDR3 is 16 residues. The V end lost 3 bases, the J end lost 0 bases, and 16 bases lay between the germline ends. The DNA of the CDR3 is TGCGCCAGCAGCTCTGGGGCGGGGGCCTTCTCCTACGAGCAGTACTTC. It codes for CASSSGAGAFSYEQYF.

This clonotype was counted only a few times. This chain links TRBV7-2 with TRBJ2-7; D possibly corresponds to TRBD1 (6 bases). CDR1 and CDR2 (germline): SGHTA, FQGNSA. Trimming cost V 6 bases and J 2 bases, with 14 bases left between them. CDR3 length: 14 amino acids. CDR3 in amino acids: CASSPDRFPYEQYF. The CDR3 bases are TGTGCCAGCAGTCCTGACAGGTTCCCCTACGAGCAGTACTTC. Variable domain in full (rest from reference TRBV7-2 and TRBJ2-7): GAGVSQSPSNKVTEKGKDVELRCDPISGHTALYWYRQSLGQGLEFLIYFQGNSAPDKSGLPSDRFSAERTGGSVSTLTIQRTQQEDSAVYLCASSPDRFPYEQYFGPGTRLTVT.

In its sample, this clonotype was seen many times. This CDR3 reads CASSLAGKYNEQFF. The CDR3, as DNA: TGTGCCAGCAGCTTAGCTGGCAAGTACAATGAGCAGTTCTTC. The chain employs TRBV7-9 and TRBJ2-1; no reliable D call. Trimming removed 0 bases at V and 4 bases at J, with 7 bases between. Germline CDR1 and CDR2: SEHNR and FQNEAQ (reference sequence). The CDR3 spans 14 residues.

This clonotype was seen repeatedly, ten times or more. The chain links TRBV20-1 to TRBJ2-5; maybe TRBD1 (6 bases). The CDR3 sequence is 13 residues long. V was pared by 3 bases and J by 1 base, with 9 bases between. In germline, CDR1 is DFQATT, CDR2 SNEGSKA (reference sequence). CDR3 nucleotides: TGCAGTGCTAGCAGGACAGTCCAAGAGACCCAGTACTTC. Protein sequence: CSASRTVQETQYF.

The gene calls are TRBV18 and TRBJ1-1, with D hard to call. V was cut by 4 bases and J by 3 bases, with 9 bases left in between. Germline V gene sequence: CDR1 KGHSH, CDR2 LQKENI. The CDR3 sequence is 13 residues long. As DNA, the CDR3 is TGTGCCAGCTCACATTCCCAGGACACTGAAGCTTTCTTT. This sequence encodes CASSHSQDTEAFF.

This clonotype turned up a few times. The chain employs TRBV27 and TRBJ2-2; a weak D match, TRBD2 (5 bases). The length of the CDR3 is 16 residues. V was pared by 6 bases and J by 5 bases, with 19 bases between. The germline CDR1 and CDR2 sequences are MNHEY and SMNVEV (reference sequence). Here the CDR3 DNA reads TGTGCCAGCAGCACCATCGGGGTGGTAAGGACCGGGGAGCTGTTTTTT. Protein product: CASSTIGVVRTGELFF.

The chain recombines TRBV7-2 with TRBJ2-2; D gene ambiguous. The V gene lost 6 bases and the J gene lost 6 bases, with 20 bases spanning the gap. Germline values: CDR1 SGHTA, CDR2 FQGNSA. The CDR3 covers 16 residues. Here the CDR3 reads CASSSTGPRVPGELFF. The CDR3 DNA sequence: TGTGCCAGCAGTTCTACTGGACCCCGTGTCCCCGGGGAGCTGTTTTTT.

This clonotype occurred many times. Written as DNA, the CDR3 is TGTGCCAGCAGTCCGGGACAGGGTGGCCAGCCCCAGCATTTT. Its translation is CASSPGQGGQPQHF. The chain combines TRBV12-3 or TRBV12-4 with TRBJ1-5; 9 nucleotides agree with TRBD1. There are 14 residues in the CDR3. Trimming cost V 5 bases and J 7 bases; bases outside gene matches: 6.

This clonotype showed up just a few times. V is TRBV20-1 and J is TRBJ1-2, with 7 positions matching TRBD1. V lost 3 bases to trimming and J lost 0 bases; unmatched junction nucleotides: 16. Germline CDR1 reads DFQATT; CDR2 reads SNEGSKA (reference sequence). CDR3 length: 18 residues. The CDR3 here is CSASVGNRGRTTNYGYTF. The DNA of the CDR3 is TGCAGTGCTAGCGTGGGTAACAGGGGCCGTACAACTAACTATGGCTACACCTTC.

This clonotype was recorded at least ten times. The CDR3 nucleotides read TGTGCCAGCAGCTTTGCGCCACGAGGACAGGGGGCCCACGAGCAGTACTTC. It specifies CASSFAPRGQGAHEQYF. The V call is TRBV12-1, the J call TRBJ2-7; the table assigns TRBD1, which was not confirmed against the DNA. TRBV12-1 is reported as a pseudogene. The CDR3 covers 17 residues.

At least ten counts were recorded for this clonotype. The V and J genes are TRBV29-1 and TRBJ2-3; D not certain. This CDR3 has 14 amino acids. Germline CDR1 is SQVTM and CDR2 is ANQGSEA. V lost 6 bases and J lost 0, with 13 bases in between. The DNA of the CDR3 is TGCAGCGTAGCCGGACGGTATAGCACAGATACGCAGTATTTT. It yields the protein CSVAGRYSTDTQYF.

This clonotype occurred a few times. V and J are TRBV5-4 and TRBJ1-2, with 7 bases fitting TRBD1. Germline CDR1 SGHNT, CDR2 YYREEE (reference sequence). The CDR3 is made up of 14 amino acids. The V segment lost 9 bases and the J segment 0 bases; nucleotides outside the gene matches: 8. CDR3 nucleotides: TGTGCCACCTTCGAAGGGACAGCTAACTATGGCTACACCTTC. This encodes CATFEGTANYGYTF.

This clonotype was counted a few times. The gene calls are TRBV20-1 and TRBJ2-3; TRBD2 aligns across 11 bases. The CDR3 consists of 15 residues. Per the germline V gene, CDR1 is DFQATT and CDR2 is SNEGSKA (reference sequence). V was pared by 4 bases and J by 3 bases, with 6 bases of the junction left unmatched. The CDR3 spells CSAIIAGGLTDTQYF. CDR3 DNA sequence: TGCAGTGCTATTATAGCGGGAGGGCTGACAGATACGCAGTATTTT.

This clonotype came up many times. This chain joins TRBV9 and TRBJ1-2; D unresolved. The germline gives CDR1 SGDLS, CDR2 YYNGEE. There are 12 residues in the CDR3. Trimming took 3 bases from V and 4 from J, leaving 7 bases between them. The DNA for the CDR3 is TGTGCCAGCAGCGACACCGCCTATGGCTACACCTTC. Its translation is CASSDTAYGYTF.

In its sample, this clonotype was seen once. In this CDR3 the conserved last residue, phenylalanine or tryptophan, is missing, so a read error is likely. The V and J genes are TRBV29-1 and TRBJ2-3; a weak D match, TRBD2 (6 bases). The germline V gene encodes CDR1 SQVTM and CDR2 ANQGSEA. Deletions cut 6 bases from V and 8 bases from J, with 9 bases between. This CDR3 has 10 residues. CDR3 sequence reads: CSVSAGTQYL. The CDR3 DNA follows: TGCAGCGTCTCAGCGGGTACGCAGTATTTA.